In its sample, the clone carrying this TCR beta chain was seen once. Antigen: not known. CDR1 and CDR2 (germline): MNHNS, SASEGT. This CDR3 spans 14 amino acids. The trim removed 7 bases at V and 3 bases at J, leaving 8 bases unmatched. This specimen belongs to a study of PD-1 blockade in classical Hodgkin lymphoma. Indicated time point: cycle 4 day 1 (C4D1), after about 6 weeks of nivolumab. Every single patient, without exception, relapsed after autologous stem cell transplantation, and brentuximab vedotin exposure varied. Thawed PBMCs underwent magnetic negative selection to yield purified CD4+ T cells. Profiling relied on immunoSEQ multiplex PCR, and the TCRdb table lists in-frame clones only, not all of them. The sample has about 2,000 clones; about 85% are singletons. Study results and limitations: Complete responders' diversity at baseline resembled that of newly diagnosed patients.

The clonotype was recovered from a human donor with classical Hodgkin lymphoma. The sample in question was CD4+ T cells from blood, obtained before the fourth cycle of nivolumab. The V gene is TRBV6-1, the J gene TRBJ2-7; TRBD1 matches at 8 bases. The CDR3 spells CASMEAGGSYEQYF. DNA for the CDR3: TGTGCCAGCATGGAGGCAGGGGGCAGCTACGAGCAGTACTTC.